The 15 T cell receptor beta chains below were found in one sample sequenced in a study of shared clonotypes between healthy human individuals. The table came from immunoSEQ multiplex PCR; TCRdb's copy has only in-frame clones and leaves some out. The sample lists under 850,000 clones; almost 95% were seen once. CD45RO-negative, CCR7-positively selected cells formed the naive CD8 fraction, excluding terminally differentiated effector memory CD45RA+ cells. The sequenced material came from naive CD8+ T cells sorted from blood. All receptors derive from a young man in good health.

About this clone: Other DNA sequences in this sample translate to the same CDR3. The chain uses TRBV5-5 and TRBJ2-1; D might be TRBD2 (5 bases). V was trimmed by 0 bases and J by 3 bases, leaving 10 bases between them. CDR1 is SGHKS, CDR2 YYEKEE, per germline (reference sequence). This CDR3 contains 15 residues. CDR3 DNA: TGTGCCAGCAGCTTGGTGCTAGCCGGCTACAATGAGCAGTTCTTC. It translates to CASSLVLAGYNEQFF.

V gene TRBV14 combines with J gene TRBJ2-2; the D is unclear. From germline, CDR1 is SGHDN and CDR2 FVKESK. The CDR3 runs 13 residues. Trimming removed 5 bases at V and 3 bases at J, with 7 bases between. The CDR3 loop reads CASSLEYTGELFF. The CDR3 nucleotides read TGTGCCAGCAGCTTAGAGTACACCGGGGAGCTGTTTTTT.

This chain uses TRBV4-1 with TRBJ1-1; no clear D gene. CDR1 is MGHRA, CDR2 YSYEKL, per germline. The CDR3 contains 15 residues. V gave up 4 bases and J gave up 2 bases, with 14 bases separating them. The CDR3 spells CASSPIEGVNTEAFF. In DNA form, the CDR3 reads TGCGCCAGCAGCCCGATCGAAGGTGTTAACACTGAAGCTTTCTTT.

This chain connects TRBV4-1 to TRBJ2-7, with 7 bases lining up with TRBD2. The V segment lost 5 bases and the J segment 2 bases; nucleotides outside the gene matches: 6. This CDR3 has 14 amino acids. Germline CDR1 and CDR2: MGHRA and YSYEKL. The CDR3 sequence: CASSFGLDAYEQYF. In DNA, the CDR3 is TGCGCCAGCAGCTTTGGACTAGATGCCTACGAGCAGTACTTC.

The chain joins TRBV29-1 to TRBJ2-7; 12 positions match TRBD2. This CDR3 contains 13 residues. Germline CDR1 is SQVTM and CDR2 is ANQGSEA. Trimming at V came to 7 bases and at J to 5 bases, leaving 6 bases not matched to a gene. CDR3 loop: CSGQTSGRHEQYF. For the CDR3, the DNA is TGCAGCGGCCAGACTAGCGGGAGACACGAGCAGTACTTC.

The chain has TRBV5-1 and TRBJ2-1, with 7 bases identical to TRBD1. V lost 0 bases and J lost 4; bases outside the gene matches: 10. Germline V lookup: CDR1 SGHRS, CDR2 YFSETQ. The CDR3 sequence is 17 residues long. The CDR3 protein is CASSLGEQGSIYNEQFF. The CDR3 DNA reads TGCGCCAGCAGCTTGGGGGAACAGGGGTCGATTTACAATGAGCAGTTCTTC.

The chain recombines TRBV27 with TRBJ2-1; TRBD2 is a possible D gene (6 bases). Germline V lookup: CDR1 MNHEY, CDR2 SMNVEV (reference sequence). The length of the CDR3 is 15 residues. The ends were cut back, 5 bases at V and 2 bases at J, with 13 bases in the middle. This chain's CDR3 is CASSESGWTYNEQFF. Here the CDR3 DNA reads TGTGCCAGCAGTGAAAGCGGGTGGACCTACAATGAGCAGTTCTTC.

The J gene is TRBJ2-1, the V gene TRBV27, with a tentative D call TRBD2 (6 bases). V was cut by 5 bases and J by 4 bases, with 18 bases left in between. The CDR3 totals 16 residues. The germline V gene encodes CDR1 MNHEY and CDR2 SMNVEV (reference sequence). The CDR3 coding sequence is TGTGCCAGCAGTCCATCATCGGGAGACCATTACAATGAGCAGTTCTTC. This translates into CASSPSSGDHYNEQFF.

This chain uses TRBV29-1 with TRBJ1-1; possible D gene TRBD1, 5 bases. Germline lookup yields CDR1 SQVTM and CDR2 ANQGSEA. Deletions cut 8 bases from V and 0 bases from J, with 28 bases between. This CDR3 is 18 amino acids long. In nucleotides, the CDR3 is TGCAGCCCATTACCGGGTTTAGGGACCGAAGATATGAACACTGAAGCTTTCTTT. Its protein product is CSPLPGLGTEDMNTEAFF.

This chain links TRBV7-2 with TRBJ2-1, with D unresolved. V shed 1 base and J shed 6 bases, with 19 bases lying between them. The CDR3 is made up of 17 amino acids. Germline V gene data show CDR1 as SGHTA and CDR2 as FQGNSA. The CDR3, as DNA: TGTGCCAGCAGCTTAGGGGGTGGAACCCAGGTAGTCAATGAGCAGTTCTTC. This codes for CASSLGGGTQVVNEQFF.

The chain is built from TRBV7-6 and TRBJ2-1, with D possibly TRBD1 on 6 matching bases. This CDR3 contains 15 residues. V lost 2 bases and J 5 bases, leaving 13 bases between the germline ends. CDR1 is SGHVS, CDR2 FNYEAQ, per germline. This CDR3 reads CASSLNLQGDNEQFF. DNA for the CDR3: TGTGCCAGCAGCTTAAACTTACAGGGCGACAATGAGCAGTTCTTC.

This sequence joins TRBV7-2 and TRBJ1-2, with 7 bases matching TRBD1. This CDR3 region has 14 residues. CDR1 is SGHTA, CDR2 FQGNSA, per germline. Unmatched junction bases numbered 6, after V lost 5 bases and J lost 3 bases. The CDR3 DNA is TGTGCCAGCAGCACCCCTACAGGGGACTATGGCTACACCTTC. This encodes CASSTPTGDYGYTF.

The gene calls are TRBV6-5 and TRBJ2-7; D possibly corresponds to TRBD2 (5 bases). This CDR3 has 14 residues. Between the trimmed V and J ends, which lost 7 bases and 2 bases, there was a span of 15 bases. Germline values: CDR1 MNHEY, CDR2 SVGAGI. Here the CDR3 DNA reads TGTGCCAGCACCGAATCAGGAGGTCCCTACGAGCAGTACTTC. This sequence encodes CASTESGGPYEQYF.

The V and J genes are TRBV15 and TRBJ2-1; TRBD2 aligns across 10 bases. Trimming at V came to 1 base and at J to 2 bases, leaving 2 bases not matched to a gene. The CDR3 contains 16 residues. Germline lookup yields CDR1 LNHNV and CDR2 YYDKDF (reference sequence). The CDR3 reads CATSRGGLAAYNEQFF. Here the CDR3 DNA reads TGTGCCACCAGCAGAGGCGGACTAGCGGCCTACAATGAGCAGTTCTTC.

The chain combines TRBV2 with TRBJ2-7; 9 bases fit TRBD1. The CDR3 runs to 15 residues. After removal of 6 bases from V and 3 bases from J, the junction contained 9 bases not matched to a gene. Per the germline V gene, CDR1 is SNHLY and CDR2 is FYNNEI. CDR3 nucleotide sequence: TGTGCCAGCAGGGCTGGGACAGGGCTGAGCTACGAGCAGTACTTC. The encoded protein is CASRAGTGLSYEQYF.